The 10 T cell receptor beta chains reported below all come from one sample, sequenced in a study of regulatory T cells in long-lasting Graves disease (dated by TCRdb to the early 2020s). Preparation of the library involved multiplex PCR. Sequenced using an Illumina HiSeq 4000. iRepertoire HTBI primers and Arm-PCR amplification of CDR3 regions were used to construct TCR beta libraries. TCRdb trimmed the raw reads at Q25, called clones with MiXCR and kept productive beta chains. Records with the same CDR3 protein are collapsed into one entry carrying the most frequent genes and DNA. This sample holds roughly 610,000 distinct CDR3 sequences; about 16% were observed only once. 12% of the sample comes from the top ten. The meaning of the sample's time point label: newly diagnosed GD, antithyroid drugs for less than 3 months. For both TCR sequencing and RNA sequencing, RNA was extracted from PBMCs in TRIzol.

The same sample was also studied in work on T cells in Graves' hyperthyroidism and ophthalmopathy.

This material consisted of peripheral blood mononuclear cells (PBMCs), taken at new diagnosis, from a patient treated with antithyroid drugs. The receptors stem from a young man with Graves disease. Donor details come from another sample of the same person, matched by shared clones.

Ten or more counts support this clonotype. The chain employs TRBV28 and TRBJ2-1; 9 bases are a match to TRBD2. The CDR3 extends over 15 amino acids. V lost 6 bases and J lost 4; bases outside the gene matches: 7. From germline, CDR1 is MDHEN and CDR2 SYDVKM. The CDR3 loop is CASRGSGSGYNEQFF. CDR3 nucleotide sequence: TGTGCCAGCAGGGGTAGCGGGAGTGGGTACAATGAGCAGTTCTTC.

This chain uses TRBV10-2 with TRBJ2-7, with 10 bases that match TRBD2. Germline trimming cut 6 bases from V and 4 bases from J; bases unmatched to any gene: 9. This CDR3 region has 15 residues. Germline CDR1 is WSHSY and CDR2 is SAAADI. The CDR3 region has the DNA TGCGCCAGCAGAAAAGGGACTAGCGAGCAATACGAGCAGTACTTC. Its translation: CASRKGTSEQYEQYF.

This clonotype was counted at least ten times. CDR3 in DNA: TGCGCCACCGGAGAGCAGGGGGGTGCGTACAATGAGCAGTTCTTC. This encodes CATGEQGGAYNEQFF. The chain combines TRBV5-1 with TRBJ2-1, with D possibly matching TRBD1 (7 bases). Germline values: CDR1 SGHRS, CDR2 YFSETQ. The CDR3 is 15 residues long. Trimming removed 9 bases from V and 4 bases from J, with 20 bases in between.

The table lists this clonotype with many counts. The chain combines TRBV20-1 with TRBJ1-2; D is possibly TRBD1 (5 bases). The germline V gene encodes CDR1 DFQATT and CDR2 SNEGSKA (reference sequence). This CDR3 is 14 amino acids long. V lost 1 base to trimming and J lost 6 bases, with 15 bases between them. The CDR3 spells CSARGGRLPNGYTF. The CDR3 DNA follows: TGCAGTGCTAGAGGGGGCAGGCTCCCGAATGGCTACACCTTC.

This clonotype was counted many times. The rearrangement uses TRBV28 and TRBJ2-7, with 9 bases that match TRBD1. The ends lost 6 bases at V and 1 base at J; junction bases unmatched: 10. This CDR3 spans 16 amino acids. Germline V gene data show CDR1 as MDHEN and CDR2 as SYDVKM. CDR3 sequence: CASRLPQGAGSYEQYF. CDR3 nucleotides: TGTGCCAGCAGACTTCCACAGGGGGCTGGATCCTACGAGCAGTACTTC.

There are a few counts of this clonotype. The conserved phenylalanine or tryptophan is not found at the CDR3 terminus, so this likely reflects a read error. The chain has TRBV11-1 and TRBJ2-2; D unclear. Trimming removed 5 bases from V and 2 bases from J, with 18 bases in between. Looked up from germline, CDR1 is SGHAT and CDR2 is FQDESV (reference sequence). The CDR3 is 17 residues long. Here the CDR3 reads CASSPYPMASNTGELFL. As DNA, the CDR3 is TGTGCCAGCAGCCCCTACCCCATGGCGTCAAACACCGGGGAGCTGTTTCTT.

This chain uses TRBV13 with TRBJ2-1, with 9 bases identical to TRBD1. Unmatched junction bases numbered 12, after V lost 6 bases and J lost 9 bases. The V gene's germline CDR1 is PRHDT and CDR2 FYEKMQ (reference sequence). The CDR3 contains 15 residues. CDR3: CASSAPGQGWGEQFF. The CDR3 DNA sequence: TGTGCCAGCAGTGCGCCGGGACAGGGATGGGGTGAGCAGTTCTTC.

This clonotype has ten or more counts. The chain has TRBV20-1 and TRBJ2-3, with D perhaps TRBD1 or TRBD2 (5 bases each). Germline V gene data show CDR1 as DFQATT and CDR2 as SNEGSKA (reference sequence). The CDR3 spans 16 residues. Trimming removed 5 bases from V and 0 bases from J, with 18 bases in between. The CDR3 bases are TGCAGTGCTCCGAACCCCGGGGCCGAAAGCACAGATACGCAGTATTTT. It is translated as CSAPNPGAESTDTQYF.

This clonotype came up many times. The rearrangement links TRBV2 to TRBJ2-1; 9 positions match TRBD2. J lost 7 bases, V lost 2 bases, and 6 bases had no gene match. Per the germline V gene, CDR1 is SNHLY and CDR2 is FYNNEI. This CDR3 has 15 amino acids. CDR3 DNA sequence: TGTGCCAGCAGTGAACGGGGTAGCGGGAGTAATGAGCAGTTCTTC. Its protein product is CASSERGSGSNEQFF.

This clonotype was found a few times. The chain couples TRBV7-2 to TRBJ1-6, with unresolved D. V was shortened by 0 bases and J by 10 bases, with 7 bases between the two germline ends. The length of the CDR3 is 13 residues. Germline assignment: CDR1 SGHTA and CDR2 FQGNSA. CDR3 sequence reads: CASSLARESPLHF. The CDR3 nucleotides are TGTGCCAGCAGCTTAGCGCGTGAATCACCCCTCCACTTT.